This TCR beta chain was identified in a study of PD-1 blockade in classical Hodgkin lymphoma. The CDR3 extends over 13 amino acids. Trimming left V 5 bases short and J 2 bases short, with 9 bases between. Germline CDR1 reads SGHNT; CDR2 reads YENEEA. Every patient experienced relapse after autologous stem cell transplantation, and brentuximab vedotin exposure varied. Produced via immunoSEQ multiplex PCR; TCRdb's table is partial and in-frame only. The sample lists over 15,000 clones, about 88% seen once, with nearly 6.5% in the top ten. This clonotype was obtained from a human donor with classical Hodgkin lymphoma. This rearrangement joins TRBV11-3 to TRBJ1-1; D uncertain. Specimen: peripheral blood mononuclear cells (PBMCs), collected at baseline. The CDR3 bases are TGTGCCAGCAGCCCGGACGGAAACACTGAAGCTTTCTTT. Translating it yields CASSPDGNTEAFF. Complete variable domain (other parts from reference TRBV11-3 and TRBJ1-1): EAGVVQSPRYKIIEKKQPVAFWCNPISGHNTLYWYLQNLGQGPELLIRYENEEAVDDSQLPKDRFSAERLKGVDSTLKIQPAELGDSAVYLCASSPDGNTEAFFGQGTRLTVV.